Sequencing of this T cell receptor beta chain was carried out in a study of T cells in Graves' hyperthyroidism and ophthalmopathy. RNA transcripts gave rise to amplified TCR beta CDR3 regions. The TCR CDR3 first-round RT-PCR relied on the HTBI primer set. TCRdb independently ran MiXCR on the multiplex PCR reads; one entry per CDR3 protein. This sample yields about 400,000 distinct CDR3 sequences, of which 20% to 25% are seen a single time; more than 60% belongs to the top ten. Patients aged 18 to 65 had newly diagnosed hyperthyroidism lasting under 2 months. Pregnant or lactating patients were excluded, as were those with uncontrolled infection or other autoimmune disease. V lost 4 bases, J lost 5 bases, and 16 bases lay in between. The germline gives CDR1 WSHSY, CDR2 SAAADI. The CDR3 runs 15 residues.

This receptor was taken from a man aged 50 to 59 with Graves' hyperthyroidism. The sample consisted of blood. This rearrangement joins TRBV10-2 to TRBJ2-3, with D perhaps matching TRBD2 (5 bases). For the CDR3, the DNA is TGCGCCAGCAGTGCTTCTGGCGGAGGAATAGATACGCAGTATTTT. Protein sequence: CASSASGGGIDTQYF.